This TCR beta chain was profiled in a study of T-cell memory formation after mild COVID-19 (dated by TCRdb to the early 2020s). With respect to the entire study: TCR sequence clusters from the two donors were found to be largely donor specific. In a couple of donors, T-cell clones that expanded and contracted after mild COVID-19 were tracked by sequencing TCRalpha and TCRbeta repertoires over time. Two young, previously healthy adult volunteers made up the cohort, one male and one female.

What the research found in general, with its limitations: The second-wave clones that peaked on day 37 were not confirmed to be SARS-CoV-2 specific. The study included only a couple of mild cases, and larger cohorts that include severe cases with pre-infection samples were judged to be necessary. Clones that contracted from day 15 to 85 showed balanced CD4/CD8 phenotypes, whereas a second wave of clones that expanded from day 15 to 37 leaned towards CD4+. Contracting CD4+ clones turned up mainly in the CM and EM memory subsets, whereas EMRA was where CD8+ clones were enriched. Some responding clones were found in pre-infection memory, which suggests that pre-existing cross-reactive memory T cells took part in the SARS-CoV-2 response.

From its cysteine to its phenylalanine, the CDR3 spans 15 amino acids. Of the read, only the CDR3 DNA is kept; its 45 bases are in frame from base 1. Compared with germline, V lacks 6 bases and J lacks 4 bases; bases without a gene match: 11. The germline V gene encodes CDR1 MNHEY and CDR2 SVGAGI. Ficoll-Paque density gradient centrifugation was the method used to isolate PBMCs. Instrument on record: Illumina NovaSeq 6000. Using 5'RACE with constant-segment primers, TCRalpha and TCRbeta cDNA libraries were constructed, with sample barcodes and unique molecular identifiers added in the process. Trizol reagent was used to extract RNA from every sample. The libraries were amplified in two PCR steps, and the second step added a second sample barcode and Illumina TruSeq adapters. Sequencing of libraries was performed on an Illumina NovaSeq with 2 x 150 bp paired-end reads. The source study handled its data this way. Reads were demultiplexed and collapsed into UMI-guided consensus sequences with migec v1.2.7. With mixcr v2.1.11, UMI consensuses were aligned to TRA and TRB V and J templates and assembled into clonotypes. A clonotype was counted as expanded or contracted only when both edgeR and NoisET called the clonotype significant, with the noise models trained on biological replicates. For edgeR calls, the thresholds were a false discovery rate-adjusted p below 0.01 and a log2 fold-change of 1. As an exploratory analysis of dynamics, max-normalized trajectories of the 1000 most abundant clonotypes were examined with PCA combined with hierarchical clustering. Separately sequenced CD4+ and CD8+ repertoires were used to assign the CD4 or CD8 phenotype of responding clones. Using fastp at Q25 and MiXCR, TCRdb reprocessed the public reads and kept productive beta chains. Rows with one shared CDR3 protein collapse into an entry with the most common genes and DNA. The V and J calls reflect TCRdb's pipeline rather than the authors' work. For this sample the table gives fewer than 250,000 distinct CDR3 sequences, of which 8% to 11% were detected only once. Approximately 2.8% of the sample is taken by the ten largest.

This clonotype was seen more than once but under ten times. Its antigen is unknown. Per-nucleotide qualities are absent, and no much larger clonotype sits a single base away. The rearranged chain carries TRBV6-5 and TRBJ1-2; the junction holds 7 bases that match TRBD1. What was sequenced was PBMCs or a T cell subset sorted from them (not recorded which). The source of this sequence is a man between 18 and 35 years old who had mild COVID-19 (a few samples of this study predate the infection). The sample titles of this study are shuffled in the database, so cell type and time point are left out; the donor was told from shared clones. The CDR3 protein is CASSLSQTGLYGYTF. The nucleotide sequence reads as follows: TGTGCCAGCAGCCTTTCCCAGACAGGGCTCTATGGCTACACCTTC.